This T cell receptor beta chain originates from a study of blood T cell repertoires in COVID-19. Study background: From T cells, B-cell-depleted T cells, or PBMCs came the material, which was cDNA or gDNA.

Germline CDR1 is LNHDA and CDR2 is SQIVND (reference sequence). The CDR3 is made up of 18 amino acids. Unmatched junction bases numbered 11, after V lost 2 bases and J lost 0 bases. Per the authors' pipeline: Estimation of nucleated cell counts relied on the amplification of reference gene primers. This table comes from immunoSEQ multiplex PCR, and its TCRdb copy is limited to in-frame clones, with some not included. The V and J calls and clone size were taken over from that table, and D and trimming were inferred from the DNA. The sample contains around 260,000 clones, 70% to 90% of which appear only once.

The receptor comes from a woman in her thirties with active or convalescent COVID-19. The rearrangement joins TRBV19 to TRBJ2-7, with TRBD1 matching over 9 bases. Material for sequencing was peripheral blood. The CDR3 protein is CASSIRFRRTGASYEQYF. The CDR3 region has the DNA TGTGCCAGTAGTATACGATTTCGGAGGACAGGGGCCTCCTACGAGCAGTACTTC.